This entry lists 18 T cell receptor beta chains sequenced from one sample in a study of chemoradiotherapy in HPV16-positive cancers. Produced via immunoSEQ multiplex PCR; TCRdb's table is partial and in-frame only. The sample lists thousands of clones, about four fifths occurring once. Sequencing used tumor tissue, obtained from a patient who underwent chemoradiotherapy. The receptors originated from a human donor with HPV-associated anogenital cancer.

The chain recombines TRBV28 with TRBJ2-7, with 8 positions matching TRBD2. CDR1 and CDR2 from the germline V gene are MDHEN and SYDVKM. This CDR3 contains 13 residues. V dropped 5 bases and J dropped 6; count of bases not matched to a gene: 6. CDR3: CASSGTRRREQYF. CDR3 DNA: TGTGCCAGCAGTGGGACTAGGAGACGCGAGCAGTACTTC.

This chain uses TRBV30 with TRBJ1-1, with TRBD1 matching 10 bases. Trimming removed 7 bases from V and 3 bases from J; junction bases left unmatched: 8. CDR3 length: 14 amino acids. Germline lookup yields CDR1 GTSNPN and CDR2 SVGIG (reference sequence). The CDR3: CASGTGVLDTEAFF. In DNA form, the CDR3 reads TGTGCCTCCGGGACAGGGGTCTTGGACACTGAAGCTTTCTTT.

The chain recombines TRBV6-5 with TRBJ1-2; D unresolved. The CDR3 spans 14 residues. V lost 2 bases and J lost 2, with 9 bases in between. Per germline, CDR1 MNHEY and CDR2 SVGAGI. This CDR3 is CASSYERKNYGYTF. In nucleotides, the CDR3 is TGTGCCAGCAGTTACGAAAGGAAAAACTATGGCTACACCTTC.

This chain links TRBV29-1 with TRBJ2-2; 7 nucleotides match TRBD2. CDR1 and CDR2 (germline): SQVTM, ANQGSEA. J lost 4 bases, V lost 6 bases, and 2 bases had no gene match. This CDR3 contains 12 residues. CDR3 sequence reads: CSVSGATGELFF. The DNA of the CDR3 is TGCAGCGTCAGCGGGGCCACCGGGGAGCTGTTTTTT.

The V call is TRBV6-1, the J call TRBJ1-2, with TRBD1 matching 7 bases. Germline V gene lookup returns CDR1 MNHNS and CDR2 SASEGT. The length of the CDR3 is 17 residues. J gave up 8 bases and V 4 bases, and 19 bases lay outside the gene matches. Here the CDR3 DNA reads TGTGCCAGCAGTGGGATGCCGGGACAGAGAGCAGGATGGGGCTACACCTTC. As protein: CASSGMPGQRAGWGYTF.

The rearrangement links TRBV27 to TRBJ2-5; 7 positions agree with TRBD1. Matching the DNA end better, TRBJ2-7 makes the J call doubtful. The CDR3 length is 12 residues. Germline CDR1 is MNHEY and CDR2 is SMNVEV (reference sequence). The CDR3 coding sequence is TGTGCCAGCAGCAGAAACAGGGGCGAGCAGTACTTC. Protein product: CASSRNRGEQYF.

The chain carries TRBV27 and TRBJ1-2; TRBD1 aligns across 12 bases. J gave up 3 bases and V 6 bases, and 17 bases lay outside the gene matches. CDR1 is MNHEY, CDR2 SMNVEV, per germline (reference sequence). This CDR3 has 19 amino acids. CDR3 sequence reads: CASSSSFPGQGAGDYGYTF. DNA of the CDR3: TGTGCCAGCAGCTCCTCCTTCCCGGGACAGGGGGCGGGGGACTATGGCTACACCTTC.

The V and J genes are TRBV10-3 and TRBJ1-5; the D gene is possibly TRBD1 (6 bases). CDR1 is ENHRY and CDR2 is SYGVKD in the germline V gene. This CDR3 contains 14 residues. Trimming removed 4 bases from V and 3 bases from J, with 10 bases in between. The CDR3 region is CAISAGVDNQPQHF. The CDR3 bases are TGTGCCATCAGTGCAGGGGTGGACAATCAGCCCCAGCATTTT.

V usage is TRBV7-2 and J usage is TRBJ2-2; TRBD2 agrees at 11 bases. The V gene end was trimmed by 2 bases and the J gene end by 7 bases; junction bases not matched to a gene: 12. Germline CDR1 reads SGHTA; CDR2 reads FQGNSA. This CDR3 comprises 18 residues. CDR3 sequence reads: CASSLRSLAGGPVGELFF. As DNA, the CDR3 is TGTGCCAGCAGCTTACGGTCGTTAGCGGGGGGGCCAGTCGGGGAGCTGTTTTTT.

The CDR3, as DNA: TGTGCCAGCAGTTCACCCGAAATGAGCTCCTATAATTCACCCCTCCACTTT. Protein product: CASSSPEMSSYNSPLHF. V and J are TRBV28 and TRBJ1-6, with D unresolved. Trimming shortened V by 4 bases and J by 0 bases, and 13 bases separated the two germline ends. The CDR3 spans 17 residues. The germline gives CDR1 MDHEN, CDR2 SYDVKM. Supplemented by reference TRBV28 and TRBJ1-6, the full variable domain reads DVKVTQSSRYLVKRTGEKVFLECVQDMDHENMFWYRQDPGLGLRLIYFSYDVKMKEKGDIPEGYSVSREKKERFSLILESASTNQTSMYLCASSSPEMSSYNSPLHFGNGTRLTVT.

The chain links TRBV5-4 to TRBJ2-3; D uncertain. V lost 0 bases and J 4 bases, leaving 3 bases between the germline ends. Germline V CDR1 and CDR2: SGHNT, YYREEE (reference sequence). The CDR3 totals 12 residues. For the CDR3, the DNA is TGTGCCAGCAGCTTGGCCGCAGATACGCAGTATTTT. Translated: CASSLAADTQYF.

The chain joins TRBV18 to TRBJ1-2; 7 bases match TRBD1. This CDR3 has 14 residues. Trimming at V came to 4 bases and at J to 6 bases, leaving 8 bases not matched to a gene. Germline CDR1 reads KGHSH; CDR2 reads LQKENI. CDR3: CASSLGQTLHGYTF. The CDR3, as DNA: TGTGCCAGCTCACTGGGACAGACCCTCCATGGCTACACCTTC. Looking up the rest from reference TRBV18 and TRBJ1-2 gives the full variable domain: NAGVMQNPRHLVRRRGQEARLRCSPMKGHSHVYWYRQLPEEGLKFMVYLQKENIIDESGMPKERFSAEFPKEGPSILRIQQVVRGDSAAYFCASSLGQTLHGYTFGSGTRLTVV.

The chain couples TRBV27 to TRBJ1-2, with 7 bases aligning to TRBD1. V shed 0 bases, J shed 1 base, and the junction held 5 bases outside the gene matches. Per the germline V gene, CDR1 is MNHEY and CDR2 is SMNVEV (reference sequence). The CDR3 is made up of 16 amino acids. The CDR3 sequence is CASSLSGTAHNYGYTF. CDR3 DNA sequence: TGTGCCAGCAGTTTATCCGGGACAGCACATAACTATGGCTACACCTTC.

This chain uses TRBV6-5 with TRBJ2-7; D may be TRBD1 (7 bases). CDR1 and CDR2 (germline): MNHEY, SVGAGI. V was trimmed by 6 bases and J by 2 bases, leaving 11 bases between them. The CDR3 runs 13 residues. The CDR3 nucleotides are TGTGCCAGCAGGCCAGGGGGGACCTACGAGCAGTACTTC. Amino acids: CASRPGGTYEQYF.

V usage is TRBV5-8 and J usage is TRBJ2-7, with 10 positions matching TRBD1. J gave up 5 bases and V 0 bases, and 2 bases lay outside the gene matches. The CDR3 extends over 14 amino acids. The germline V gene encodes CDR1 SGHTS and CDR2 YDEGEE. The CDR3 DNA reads TGTGCCAGCAGCTTGGGCGGGACAGGGGACGAGCAGTACTTC. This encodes CASSLGGTGDEQYF.

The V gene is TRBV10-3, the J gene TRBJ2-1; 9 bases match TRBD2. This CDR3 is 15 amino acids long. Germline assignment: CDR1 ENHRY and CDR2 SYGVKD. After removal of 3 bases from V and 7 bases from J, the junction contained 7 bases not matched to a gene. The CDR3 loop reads CAISEQAGGLNEQFF. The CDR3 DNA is TGTGCCATCAGTGAACAGGCGGGGGGGCTTAATGAGCAGTTCTTC.

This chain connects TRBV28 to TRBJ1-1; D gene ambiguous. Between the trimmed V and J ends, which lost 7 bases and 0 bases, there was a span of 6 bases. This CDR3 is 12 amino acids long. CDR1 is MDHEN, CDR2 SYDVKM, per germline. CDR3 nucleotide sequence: TGTGCCAGCAAGGTCATGAACACTGAAGCTTTCTTT. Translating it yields CASKVMNTEAFF.

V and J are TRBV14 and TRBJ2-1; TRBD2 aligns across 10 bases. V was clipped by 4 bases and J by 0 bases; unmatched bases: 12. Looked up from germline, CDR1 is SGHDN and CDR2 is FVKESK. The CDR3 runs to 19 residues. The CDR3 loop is CASSPKARTSGSSYNEQFF. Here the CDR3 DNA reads TGTGCCAGCAGCCCCAAAGCTAGGACTAGCGGTAGCTCCTACAATGAGCAGTTCTTC.